This T cell receptor beta chain was sequenced in a study of OX40 agonist ivuxolimab in advanced cancers. Looking at the study overall: Those treated in dose escalation had hepatocellular carcinoma, melanoma, renal cell cancer or head and neck cancer. Study-level results: The work left the antigen specificity of expanded peripheral T cells undetermined. Blood T cells, both CD4+ and CD8+, expanded clonally by week 6 at 0.1 to 3.0 mg/kg.

Data came from immunoSEQ multiplex PCR; TCRdb stores just in-frame clones and leaves some out. The sample has 120,000 or so clones, 80% to 95% seen once. This clone was observed a handful of times. No antigen is known for it. This sequence was found in an adult with an advanced solid tumor such as melanoma, head and neck, liver or kidney cancer. The source material was CD4+ or CD8+ T cells sorted from blood, sampled in a trial of the OX40 agonist ivuxolimab.

CDR3 sequence: CASSQINREGNSPLHF. The DNA for the CDR3 is TGTGCCAGCTCCCAAATCAACAGGGAGGGTAATTCACCCCTCCACTTT. The chain joins TRBV18 to TRBJ1-6, with D perhaps TRBD1 (6 bases). From germline, CDR1 is KGHSH and CDR2 LQKENI. The CDR3 length is 16 residues. V was pared by 6 bases and J by 6 bases, with 18 bases between.